This is a list of T cell receptor beta chains from one sample in a study of blood T cell repertoires in COVID-19. The data were produced by immunoSEQ multiplex PCR, yet TCRdb's version contains in-frame clones alone and is incomplete. The sample records about 170,000 clones, approximately 83% being singletons. Sequenced sample: peripheral blood. Receptors were obtained from an elderly woman with acute or convalescent COVID-19. The CDR3 runs from the conserved cysteine through the conserved F or W. D genes are given only for firm matches. Rows may omit the clone size; those that give it use once, few, many or a size class.

v_call: TRBV7-2
clone_size: NA
cdr3_length: 14
j_call: TRBJ2-5
d_call: TRBD1
cdr3_nt: TGTGCCAGCAGCCTTAACAGGGGGCCAGAGACCCAGTACTTC
cdr3_aa: CASSLNRGPETQYF

v_call: TRBV7-8
clone_size: once
cdr3_length: 13
j_call: TRBJ1-3
d_call: NA
cdr3_nt: TGTGCCAGCCGAGCCCTCTCTGGAAACACCATATATTTT
cdr3_aa: CASRALSGNTIYF

v_call: TRBV7-9
clone_size: NA
cdr3_length: 15
j_call: TRBJ1-1
d_call: NA
cdr3_nt: TGTGCCAGCAGCCCACGAGTCTCGGGGTTCACTGAAGCTTTCTTT
cdr3_aa: CASSPRVSGFTEAFF

v_call: TRBV7-2
clone_size: few
cdr3_length: 14
j_call: TRBJ2-7
d_call: TRBD2
cdr3_nt: TGTGCCAGCAGCTTATCAAGGGACGGGAGGGAGCAGTACTTC
cdr3_aa: CASSLSRDGREQYF

v_call: TRBV6-5
clone_size: NA
cdr3_length: 15
j_call: TRBJ2-5
d_call: TRBD1
cdr3_nt: TGTGCCAGCAGTCACCGGACAGGGGGAGTCAATCCCCAGTACTTC
cdr3_aa: CASSHRTGGVNPQYF

v_call: TRBV5-1
clone_size: NA
cdr3_length: 15
j_call: TRBJ2-3
d_call: TRBD1
cdr3_nt: TGCGCCAGCAGCCGGTGGGGACAGGGGGCAGATACGCAGTATTTT
cdr3_aa: CASSRWGQGADTQYF

v_call: TRBV10-1
clone_size: NA
cdr3_length: 12
j_call: TRBJ2-1
d_call: NA
cdr3_nt: TGCGCCAGCAGTGACAGCTACAATGAGCAGTTCTTC
cdr3_aa: CASSDSYNEQFF

v_call: TRBV9
clone_size: NA
cdr3_length: 19
j_call: TRBJ2-2
d_call: TRBD1
cdr3_nt: TGTGCCAGCAGCCCACCGACAGGGTGGGGACCCGAGATCACCGGGGAGCTGTTTTTT
cdr3_aa: CASSPPTGWGPEITGELFF

v_call: TRBV19
clone_size: NA
cdr3_length: 17
j_call: TRBJ2-6
d_call: NA
cdr3_nt: TGTGCCAGTAGTCAGGGGGGTATCGACTCTGGGGCCAACGTCCTGACTTTC
cdr3_aa: CASSQGGIDSGANVLTF

v_call: TRBV5-5
clone_size: NA
cdr3_length: 13
j_call: TRBJ1-5
d_call: NA
cdr3_nt: TGTGCCAGCAGCCAAGGGGGGGATCAGCCCCAGCATTTT
cdr3_aa: CASSQGGDQPQHF

v_call: TRBV19
clone_size: NA
cdr3_length: 14
j_call: TRBJ2-7
d_call: TRBD1
cdr3_nt: TGTGCCAGTAGTCGTAGGACAGGGCTCAACGAGCAGTACTTC
cdr3_aa: CASSRRTGLNEQYF

v_call: TRBV2
clone_size: NA
cdr3_length: 16
j_call: TRBJ1-2
d_call: NA
cdr3_nt: TGTGCCAGCAGGAGAAGAGTACAGGGAAGTAATTATGGCTACACCTTC
cdr3_aa: CASRRRVQGSNYGYTF

v_call: TRBV6-2/TRBV6-3
clone_size: NA
cdr3_length: 14
j_call: TRBJ1-1
d_call: TRBD1
cdr3_nt: TGTGCCAGCAGTTACGACAGGGGAGGCACTGAAGCTTTCTTT
cdr3_aa: CASSYDRGGTEAFF

v_call: TRBV9
clone_size: NA
cdr3_length: 15
j_call: TRBJ1-3
d_call: NA
cdr3_nt: TGTGCCAGCAGCATATCAGGGTTCTCTGGAAACACCATATATTTT
cdr3_aa: CASSISGFSGNTIYF

v_call: TRBV28
clone_size: NA
cdr3_length: 15
j_call: TRBJ1-2
d_call: NA
cdr3_nt: TGTGCCAGCAGTTTATTGGCTGACTCTAACTATGGCTACACCTTC
cdr3_aa: CASSLLADSNYGYTF

v_call: TRBV5-1
clone_size: NA
cdr3_length: 13
j_call: TRBJ1-4
d_call: TRBD1
cdr3_nt: TGCGCCAGCAGCTTCGGACAGGATGAAAAACTGTTTTTT
cdr3_aa: CASSFGQDEKLFF

v_call: TRBV28
clone_size: once
cdr3_length: 16
j_call: TRBJ2-7
d_call: TRBD1
cdr3_nt: TGTGCCAGCAGTGAAGGGGACAGGTGGAGCTCCTACGAGCAGTACTTC
cdr3_aa: CASSEGDRWSSYEQYF

v_call: TRBV7-2
clone_size: NA
cdr3_length: 14
j_call: TRBJ2-1
d_call: NA
cdr3_nt: TGTGCCAGCAGCTCCCGAGGGCTTTACAATGAGCAGTTCTTC
cdr3_aa: CASSSRGLYNEQFF